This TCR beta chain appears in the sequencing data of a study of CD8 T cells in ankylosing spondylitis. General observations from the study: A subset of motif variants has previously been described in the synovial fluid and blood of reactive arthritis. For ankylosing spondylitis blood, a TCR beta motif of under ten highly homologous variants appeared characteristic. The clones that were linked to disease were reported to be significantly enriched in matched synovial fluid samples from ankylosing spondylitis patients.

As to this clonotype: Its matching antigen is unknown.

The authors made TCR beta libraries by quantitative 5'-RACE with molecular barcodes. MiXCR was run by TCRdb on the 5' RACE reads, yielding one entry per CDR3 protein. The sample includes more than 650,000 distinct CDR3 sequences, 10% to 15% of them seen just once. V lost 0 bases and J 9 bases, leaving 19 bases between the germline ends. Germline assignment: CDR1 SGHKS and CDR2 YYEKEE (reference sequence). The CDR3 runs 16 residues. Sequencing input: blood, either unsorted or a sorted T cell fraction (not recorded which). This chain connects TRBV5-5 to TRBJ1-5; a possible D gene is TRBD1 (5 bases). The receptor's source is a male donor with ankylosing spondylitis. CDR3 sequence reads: CASSLGGLRGGWPQHF. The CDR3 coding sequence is TGTGCCAGCAGCTTGGGGGGTTTGAGGGGCGGGTGGCCCCAGCATTTT.